These 18 T cell receptor beta chains originate from one sample sequenced in a study of cytomegalovirus exposure and HLA in healthy donors. The study ran its PCR with 60 Vbeta and 13 Jbeta primers. Repertoires were generated with immunoSEQ multiplex PCR, while TCRdb's copy carries only in-frame clones and drops some. The sample yields about 120,000 clones, 66% seen once. Sequencing was done on a sample of PBMCs. The receptors originated from a man aged 18-30 years in good health and CMV-seronegative.

The chain uses TRBV7-3 and TRBJ2-3; 12 bases map to TRBD2. The CDR3 consists of 17 residues. With 2 bases clipped from V and 2 bases from J, the junction kept 5 bases outside the gene matches. CDR1 is SGHTA and CDR2 is FQGTGA in the germline V gene. CDR3 loop: CASSLYRTSGDTDTQYF. The CDR3, as DNA: TGTGCCAGCAGCTTATATCGGACTAGCGGGGACACAGATACGCAGTATTTT.

This clone has just a few counts. The chain carries TRBV19 and TRBJ2-5, with 8 bases matching TRBD2. This CDR3 comprises 14 residues. From germline, CDR1 is LNHDA and CDR2 SQIVND (reference sequence). The V gene end was trimmed by 5 bases and the J gene end by 4 bases; junction bases not matched to a gene: 6. Written as DNA, the CDR3 is TGTGCCAGTAGTGCCGGGGGGGTCGGAGAGACCCAGTACTTC. Translated, it gives CASSAGGVGETQYF. Complete variable domain (other parts from reference TRBV19 and TRBJ2-5): DGGITQSPKYLFRKEGQNVTLSCEQNLNHDAMYWYRQDPGQGLRLIYYSQIVNDFQKGDIAEGYSVSREKKESFPLTVTSAQKNPTAFYLCASSAGGVGETQYFGPGTRLLVL.

The chain is built from TRBV9 and TRBJ2-4; 8 bases line up with TRBD1. The J segment lost 5 bases and the V segment lost 4 bases, leaving 11 bases of the junction unmatched. Per germline, CDR1 SGDLS and CDR2 YYNGEE. The CDR3 extends over 16 amino acids. The DNA of the CDR3 is TGTGCCAGCAGCCCCCTAGGACAGGGTGTGGAAAACATTCAGTACTTC. This gives the protein CASSPLGQGVENIQYF.

A few counts support this clone. This chain uses TRBV5-5 with TRBJ2-7; TRBD1 aligns across 7 bases. The CDR3 loop spans 14 amino acids. Germline lookup yields CDR1 SGHKS and CDR2 YYEKEE (reference sequence). V gave up 4 bases and J gave up 3 bases; unmatched junction bases: 7. The CDR3 spells CASSPYRGFYEQYF. In DNA, the CDR3 is TGTGCCAGCAGCCCTTACAGGGGTTTCTACGAGCAGTACTTC.

The chain recombines TRBV11-1 with TRBJ2-7, with a possible D match to TRBD2 (5 bases). Germline V CDR1 and CDR2: SGHAT, FQDESV (reference sequence). Between the trimmed V and J ends, which lost 5 bases and 5 bases, there was a span of 19 bases. The CDR3 sequence is 15 residues long. CDR3 sequence reads: CASSQNSGSPHEQYF. The CDR3 region has the DNA TGTGCCAGCAGCCAAAACTCGGGGTCCCCCCACGAGCAGTACTTC.

V is TRBV6-1 and J is TRBJ1-1; D gene uncertain. The germline V and J ends were trimmed by 11 bases and 4 bases, with 11 bases remaining between them. Germline CDR1 and CDR2: MNHNS and SASEGT. The CDR3 extends over 11 amino acids. The CDR3: CARGIFTEAFF. The CDR3 coding sequence is TGTGCCCGAGGGATTTTCACTGAAGCTTTCTTT.

The chain employs TRBV5-1 and TRBJ2-5; TRBD2 aligns across 9 bases. The CDR3 totals 14 residues. Germline V gene lookup returns CDR1 SGHRS and CDR2 YFSETQ. J gave up 1 base and V 5 bases, and 3 bases lay outside the gene matches. CDR3 amino acids: CASSLTSGQETQYF. The CDR3 DNA sequence: TGCGCCAGCAGTTTGACTAGCGGCCAAGAGACCCAGTACTTC.

The chain is built from TRBV11-3 and TRBJ2-1; TRBD1 matches at 7 bases. The CDR3 is made up of 15 amino acids. V was pared by 3 bases and J by 2 bases, with 4 bases of the junction left unmatched. Germline CDR1 SGHNT, CDR2 YENEEA. CDR3 bases: TGTGCCAGCAGCTTGGGGGACAGCCCCTACAATGAGCAGTTCTTC. Its translation is CASSLGDSPYNEQFF.

The rearrangement uses TRBV20-1 and TRBJ1-5; D not resolved. The germline CDR1 and CDR2 sequences are DFQATT and SNEGSKA (reference sequence). Trimming took 6 bases from V and 5 from J, leaving 5 bases between them. The CDR3 loop spans 10 amino acids. The DNA for the CDR3 is TGCAGTGCCCTAGATCAGCCCCAGCATTTT. It codes for CSALDQPQHF.

The V gene is TRBV9, the J gene TRBJ2-5; TRBD2 aligns across 10 bases. CDR1 and CDR2 from the germline V gene are SGDLS and YYNGEE. The CDR3 spans 15 residues. The V segment lost 1 base and the J segment 5 bases; nucleotides outside the gene matches: 5. The chain's CDR3 is CASSVSGRAGETQYF. The CDR3 coding sequence is TGTGCCAGCAGCGTAAGCGGGAGGGCCGGTGAGACCCAGTACTTC.

This chain connects TRBV28 to TRBJ1-2, with D possibly being TRBD1 (6 bases). Between the trimmed V and J ends, which lost 3 bases and 5 bases, there was a span of 16 bases. The CDR3 has 15 residues. Germline CDR1 reads MDHEN; CDR2 reads SYDVKM. As DNA, the CDR3 is TGTGCCAGCAGTTTGTTGACAGGCTTGGCGTATGGCTACACCTTC. Residues: CASSLLTGLAYGYTF.

This chain connects TRBV10-3 to TRBJ1-5; 9 bases align to TRBD1. J gave up 2 bases and V 0 bases, and 2 bases lay outside the gene matches. The CDR3 consists of 16 residues. From germline, CDR1 is ENHRY and CDR2 SYGVKD. Here the CDR3 reads CAISESRTGGNQPQHF. CDR3 in DNA: TGTGCCATCAGTGAGTCAAGGACAGGGGGCAATCAGCCCCAGCATTTT.

This clone was found once. The chain combines TRBV18 with TRBJ1-1, with TRBD1 matching over 9 bases. V was pared by 4 bases and J by 4 bases, with 1 base of the junction left unmatched. The CDR3 totals 13 residues. Germline V CDR1 and CDR2: KGHSH, LQKENI. The CDR3 sequence is CASSRQGGTEAFF. As DNA, the CDR3 is TGTGCCAGCTCACGACAGGGGGGCACTGAAGCTTTCTTT.

This clone was detected only a few times. The rearrangement uses TRBV19 and TRBJ2-4; D is unresolved. Deletions cut 4 bases from V and 3 bases from J, with 7 bases between. This CDR3 spans 13 amino acids. The germline gives CDR1 LNHDA, CDR2 SQIVND (reference sequence). CDR3 sequence reads: CASSNQLKNIQYF. For the CDR3, the DNA is TGTGCCAGTAGTAACCAACTCAAAAACATTCAGTACTTC.

The chain is built from TRBV30 and TRBJ1-2; maybe TRBD1 (6 bases). The V gene lost 7 bases and the J gene lost 2 bases, with 17 bases spanning the gap. From germline, CDR1 is GTSNPN and CDR2 SVGIG (reference sequence). The CDR3 is made up of 14 amino acids. CDR3 in DNA: TGTGCCTCAGACCCCGGGACACTAAACTATGGCTACACCTTC. Amino acid sequence: CASDPGTLNYGYTF.

The rearrangement links TRBV19 to TRBJ1-1; no firm D call. The CDR3 covers 11 residues. Germline values: CDR1 LNHDA, CDR2 SQIVND (reference sequence). Between the trimmed V and J ends, which lost 7 bases and 8 bases, there was a span of 11 bases. DNA for the CDR3: TGTGCCAGTAAGGAGGCGGGCGAAGCTTTCTTT. Protein: CASKEAGEAFF.

The sample holds a few counts of this clone. CDR3 nucleotides: TGTGCCTGGATTCCCCCGGGCAGGGGAAACTATGGCTACACCTTC. This sequence encodes CAWIPPGRGNYGYTF. The V call is TRBV30, the J call TRBJ1-2; maybe TRBD1 (6 bases). Trimming removed 4 bases at V and 2 bases at J, with 17 bases between. The CDR3 is 15 amino acids. CDR1 and CDR2 (germline): GTSNPN, SVGIG (reference sequence).

The V call is TRBV7-9, the J call TRBJ1-2; D unresolved. This CDR3 is built from 13 residues. Trimming stripped 7 bases from V and 0 bases from J, with 9 bases between. Germline CDR1 and CDR2: SEHNR and FQNEAQ (reference sequence). The CDR3 loop reads CASTPLANYGYTF. CDR3 bases: TGTGCCAGCACCCCCTTAGCTAACTATGGCTACACCTTC.